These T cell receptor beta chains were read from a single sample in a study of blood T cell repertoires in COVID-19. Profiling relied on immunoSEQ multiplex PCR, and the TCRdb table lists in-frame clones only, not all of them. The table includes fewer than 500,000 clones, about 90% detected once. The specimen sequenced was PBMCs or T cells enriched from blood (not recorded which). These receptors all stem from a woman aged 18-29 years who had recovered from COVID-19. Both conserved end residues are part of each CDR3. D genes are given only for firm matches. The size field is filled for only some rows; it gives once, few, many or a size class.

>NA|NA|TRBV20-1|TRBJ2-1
TGCAGTGCTAGCGGGGACAATGAGCAGTTCTTC
CSASGDNEQFF
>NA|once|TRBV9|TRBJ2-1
TGTGCCAGCAGCGTAGGAGGTGAGCAGTTCTTC
CASSVGGEQFF
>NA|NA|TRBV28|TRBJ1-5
TGTGCCAGCAGATCCTTTGGACAGTCTAGCAATCAGCCCCAGCATTTT
CASRSFGQSSNQPQHF
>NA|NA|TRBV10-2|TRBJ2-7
TGCGCCAGCAGTGAAGCTGACAGGTCCTACGAGCAGTACTTC
CASSEADRSYEQYF
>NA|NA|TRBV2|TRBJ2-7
TGTGCCAGCACGGGGGGCGGCGAGCAGTACTTC
CASTGGGEQYF
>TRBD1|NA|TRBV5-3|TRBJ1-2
TGTGCCAGAAGCAGAGGGACAGTTCGGGGCTACACCTTC
CARSRGTVRGYTF
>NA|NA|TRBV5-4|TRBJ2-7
TGTGCCAGCAGCTGGACAGGAGGGGACGAGCAGTACTTC
CASSWTGGDEQYF
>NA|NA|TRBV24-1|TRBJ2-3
TGTGCCACCAGTGATGCCTCGAAGGGGACAGATACGCAGTATTTT
CATSDASKGTDTQYF
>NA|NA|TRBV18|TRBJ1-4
TGTGCCAGCTCACCGATACAGGCCACCGCGGCCTTCAGAGCCCCACTGTTTTTT
CASSPIQATAAFRAPLFF
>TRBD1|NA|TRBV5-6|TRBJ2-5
TGTGCCAGCAGCCCACCGGGACAGGGGGAAGAGACCCAGTACTTC
CASSPPGQGEETQYF
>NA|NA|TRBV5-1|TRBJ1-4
TGCGCCAGCAGCCCCGACCCGGGAGAAAAACTGTTTTTT
CASSPDPGEKLFF
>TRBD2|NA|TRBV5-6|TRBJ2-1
TGTGCCAGCAGCTTGGATTGGAAGGGGAGGGAAAACAATGAGCAGTTCTTC
CASSLDWKGRENNEQFF
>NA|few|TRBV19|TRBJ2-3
TGTGCCAGTAGTATAGGAGGAGATACGCAGTATTTT
CASSIGGDTQYF
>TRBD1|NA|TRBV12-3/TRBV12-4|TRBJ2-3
TGTGCCAGCAGTCTACAGGGGTCAGATACGCAGTATTTT
CASSLQGSDTQYF
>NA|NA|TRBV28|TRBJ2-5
TGTGCCAGCAGTTTAAGAGGCGGTGCCCAGAAAGAGACCCAGTACTTC
CASSLRGGAQKETQYF
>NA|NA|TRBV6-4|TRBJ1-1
TGTGCCAGCAGTGACTCTCGGGGGTCGAACACTGAAGCTTTCTTT
CASSDSRGSNTEAFF
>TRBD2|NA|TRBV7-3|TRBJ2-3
TGTGCCAGCAGCTTAAAACATACTAGCGGATCCACAGATACGCAGTATTTT
CASSLKHTSGSTDTQYF
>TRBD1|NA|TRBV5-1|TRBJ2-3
TGCGCCAGCAGCTTGGTGACAGGGGAAGATACGCAGTATTTT
CASSLVTGEDTQYF
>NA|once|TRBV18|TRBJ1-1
TGTGCCAGCTCACCCTTATCGCGGGGGGACCTGGGAACTGAAGCTTTCTTT
CASSPLSRGDLGTEAFF
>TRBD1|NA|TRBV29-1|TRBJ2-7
TGCAGCGTTGAAGATACGGGACAGGGGGTAACCTACGAGCAGTACTTC
CSVEDTGQGVTYEQYF
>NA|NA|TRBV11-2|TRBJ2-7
TGTGCCAGCAGTTCAATTTACGGACAGTCCTACGAGCAGTACTTC
CASSSIYGQSYEQYF
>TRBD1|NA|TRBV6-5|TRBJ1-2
TGTGCCAGCAGTTACCGGACAGGAATTTTGTTGGATGGCTACACCTTC
CASSYRTGILLDGYTF
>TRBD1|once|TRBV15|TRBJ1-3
TGTGCCACCAGCCGGGACAGGGGTGGAAACACCATATATTTT
CATSRDRGGNTIYF
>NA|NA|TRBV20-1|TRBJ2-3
TGCAGTGCTAGTAAGGGACTCCTTCCACCCACAGATACGCAGTATTTT
CSASKGLLPPTDTQYF
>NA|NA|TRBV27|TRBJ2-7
TGTGCCAGCAGTTTTTCGCAGGGATCCTACGAGCAGTACTTC
CASSFSQGSYEQYF
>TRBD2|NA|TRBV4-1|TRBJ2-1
TGCGCCAGCAGCCAAGGTCCCGCTAGGGCGGGGGTCTTAGATGAGCAGTTCTTC
CASSQGPARAGVLDEQFF
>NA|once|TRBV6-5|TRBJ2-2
TGTGCCAGCAGCGGGGGTACGAACACCGGGGAGCTGTTTTTT
CASSGGTNTGELFF
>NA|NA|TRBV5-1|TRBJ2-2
TGCGCCAGCAGCTTCGATCGGACTGGTGGGGGGGAGCTGTTTTTT
CASSFDRTGGGELFF
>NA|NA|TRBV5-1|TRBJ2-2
TGCGCCAGCAGACAGGGAAGGACACTAAACACCGGGGAGCTGTTTTTT
CASRQGRTLNTGELFF
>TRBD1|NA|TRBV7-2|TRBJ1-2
TGTGCCAGCAGCTCCTCAGGGGGTACTAACTATGGCTACACCTTC
CASSSSGGTNYGYTF
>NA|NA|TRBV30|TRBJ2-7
TGTGCCTGGAGTGTAAGAGGGTCGGGCGAGCAGTACTTC
CAWSVRGSGEQYF
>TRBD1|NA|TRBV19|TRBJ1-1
TGTGCCAGTAGTATTCTCACGGGACAGGGGCCCAGTGAAGCTTTCTTT
CASSILTGQGPSEAFF
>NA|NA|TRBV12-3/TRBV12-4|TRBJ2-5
TGTGCCAGCAGTACTACTTCCTTTGAGACCCAGTACTTC
CASSTTSFETQYF
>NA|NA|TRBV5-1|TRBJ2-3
TGCGCCAGCAGCCCAGGGTTGAGCACAGATACGCAGTATTTT
CASSPGLSTDTQYF
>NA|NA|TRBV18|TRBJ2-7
TGTGCCAGCTCACTTCAGGGAATGGGGGAGCAGTACTTC
CASSLQGMGEQYF
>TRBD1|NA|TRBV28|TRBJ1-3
TGTGCCAGCAGCTACAGGGGAATGGGCAACACCATATATTTT
CASSYRGMGNTIYF
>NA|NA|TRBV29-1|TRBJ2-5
TGCAGCGTTGAAGAATCTCAGGAAGGGACCCAGTACTTC
CSVEESQEGTQYF
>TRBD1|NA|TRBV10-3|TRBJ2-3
TGTGCCATCAGACAAGTTGCCGGGACAGGAAAACATACGCAGTATTTT
CAIRQVAGTGKHTQYF
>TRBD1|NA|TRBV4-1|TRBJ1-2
TGCGCCAGCAGCCAAGAGGGCAGGGGGCGGGATGGCTACACCTTC
CASSQEGRGRDGYTF
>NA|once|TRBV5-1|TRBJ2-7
TGCGCCAGCAGCTTGGTAGGCGGCTACGAGCAGTACTTC
CASSLVGGYEQYF
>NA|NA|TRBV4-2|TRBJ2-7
TGTGCCAGCAGGTTTAGTACCGTGTCCTACGAGCAGTACTTC
CASRFSTVSYEQYF
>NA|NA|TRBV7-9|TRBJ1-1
TGTGCCAGCAGCTTATCATCGGGTTACGCTTTCTTT
CASSLSSGYAFF
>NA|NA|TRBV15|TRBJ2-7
TGTGCCACCAGCAGAGATCCCCGGGGCGAGCAGTACTTC
CATSRDPRGEQYF
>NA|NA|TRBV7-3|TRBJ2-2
TGTGCCAGCAGCTTAGGGGCAAGGACCGGGGAGCTGTTTTTT
CASSLGARTGELFF
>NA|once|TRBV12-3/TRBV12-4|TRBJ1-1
TGTGCCAGCACCGTAGACAGTGAAGCTTTCTTT
CASTVDSEAFF
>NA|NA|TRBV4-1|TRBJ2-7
TGCGCCAGCAGCCAAGATCGGGGGTGGGAGCAGTACTTC
CASSQDRGWEQYF
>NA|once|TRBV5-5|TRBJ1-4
TGTGCCAGCAGCCTGGCCGGGGGGTTCAGTGAAAAACTGTTTTTT
CASSLAGGFSEKLFF
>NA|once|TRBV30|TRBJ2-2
TGTGCCTGGGGGGCGGGCGTGAACACCGGGGAGCTGTTTTTT
CAWGAGVNTGELFF
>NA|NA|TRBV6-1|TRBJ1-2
TGTGCCAGCAGTGAAGAGTTGGCAGGCCTGGGTGTCTATGGCTACACCTTC
CASSEELAGLGVYGYTF
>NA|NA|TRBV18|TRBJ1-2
TGTGCCAGCTCACCGGTGCAGGCGGGCCGCCCTAACTATGGCTACACCTTC
CASSPVQAGRPNYGYTF
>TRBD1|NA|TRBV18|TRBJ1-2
TGTGCCAGCTCACCGATGTTACCGGGACAGGGGTTGGAAGGCTACACCTTC
CASSPMLPGQGLEGYTF
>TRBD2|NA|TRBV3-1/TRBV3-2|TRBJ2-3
TGTGCCAGCAGCCAGTCACTAGCGGGGGGGCAAGATACGCAGTATTTT
CASSQSLAGGQDTQYF
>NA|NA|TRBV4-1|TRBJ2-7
TGCGCCAGCAGCCAAGAAAATCGACAGGACAGCTACGAGCAGTACTTC
CASSQENRQDSYEQYF
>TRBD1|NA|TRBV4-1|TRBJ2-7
TGCGCCAGCAGCCAACGTGAGGACAGGGGATTTGACTGGCAGTACTTC
CASSQREDRGFDWQYF
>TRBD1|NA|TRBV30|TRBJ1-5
TGTGCCTGGAGTGTTAGGGACAGGGGCCGTCTTCTTAATCAGCCCCAGCATTTT
CAWSVRDRGRLLNQPQHF
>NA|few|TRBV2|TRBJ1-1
TGTGCCAGCATAGGGCGGGAAGGCACTGAAGCTTTCTTT
CASIGREGTEAFF
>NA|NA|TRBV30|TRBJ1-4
TGTGCCTGGGCGAGGGCCCTTAATGAAAAACTGTTTTTT
CAWARALNEKLFF
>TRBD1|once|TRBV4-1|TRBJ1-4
TGCGCCAGCAGCCAAGCCAACCGGGACAGGGGTGAAAAACTGTTTTTT
CASSQANRDRGEKLFF
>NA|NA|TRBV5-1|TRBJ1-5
TGCGCCAGCAGCTCCGAACCGGGGAGCAATCAGCCCCAGCATTTT
CASSSEPGSNQPQHF
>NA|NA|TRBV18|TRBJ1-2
TGTGCCAGCTCACCAACCGGGAACAGGGAATTCGGCTACACCTTC
CASSPTGNREFGYTF